This T cell receptor beta chain was profiled in a study of cytomegalovirus exposure and HLA in healthy donors. Study-level points and caveats: The presence/absence work took it that sequencing depth was about the same across donors. Analysis was carried out at a later point, and it linked a missense DCLRE1C variant to TCR beta V- and J-gene trimming.

The PCR was carried out with 60 Vbeta primers and 13 Jbeta primers. TCRdb keeps only in-frame clones here, not all; method: immunoSEQ multiplex PCR. This table holds 99,000 or so clones, about four fifths found once. The sample holds one count of this clone. Its matching antigen is unknown. This sequence was found in a man younger than 40 in good health and CMV-seronegative. Sequenced sample: PBMCs.

Here the CDR3 reads CASGPGGLPYEQYF. The CDR3 DNA is TGTGCTTCTGGACCAGGGGGCCTCCCTTACGAGCAGTACTTC. V and J are TRBV12-5 and TRBJ2-7, with 8 nucleotides matching TRBD1. CDR3 length: 14 residues. V lost 11 bases to trimming and J lost 4 bases; unmatched junction nucleotides: 13. CDR1 is LGHNT and CDR2 is FRNRAP in the germline V gene.